The rows below give T cell receptor beta chains drawn from one sample of a study of cytomegalovirus exposure and HLA in healthy donors. Assay used: immunoSEQ multiplex PCR; TCRdb lists only in-frame clones, some missing. This table holds 130,000 or so clones, roughly 9% found once. Sequenced material: PBMCs. The receptors were sampled from a woman in her thirties or forties in good health and CMV-seropositive. Each CDR3 is given with its conserved first and last residue. The D gene is left open where the match is weak. Clone size appears in some rows only: once, few, many, or a class for an expanded clone.

V gene: TRBV28; D gene: TRBD1; CDR3 length: 12; clone size: NA; J gene: TRBJ1-2; CDR3 DNA: TGTGCCAGCAGCATGGACAGGGGAGGCTACACCTTC; CDR3 protein: CASSMDRGGYTF
V gene: TRBV27; D gene: NA; CDR3 length: 14; clone size: NA; J gene: TRBJ2-7; CDR3 DNA: TGTGCCAGCAGTAAAAGGACTTCTACCTACGAGCAGTACTTC; CDR3 protein: CASSKRTSTYEQYF
V gene: TRBV7-2; D gene: NA; CDR3 length: 13; clone size: few; J gene: TRBJ2-3; CDR3 DNA: TGTGCCAGCAGCTTAGCCAGGGAAGATACGCAGTATTTT; CDR3 protein: CASSLAREDTQYF
V gene: TRBV4-1; D gene: TRBD1; CDR3 length: 15; clone size: NA; J gene: TRBJ1-5; CDR3 DNA: TGCGCCAGCAGCCCTGGACAGGGTTCGAATCAGCCCCAGCATTTT; CDR3 protein: CASSPGQGSNQPQHF
V gene: TRBV6-6; D gene: TRBD1; CDR3 length: 15; clone size: many; J gene: TRBJ2-7; CDR3 DNA: TGTGCCAGCAGCCCTGCTTTGGACAGGGGGCGCGAGCAGTACTTC; CDR3 protein: CASSPALDRGREQYF
V gene: TRBV19; D gene: NA; CDR3 length: 17; clone size: NA; J gene: TRBJ1-5; CDR3 DNA: TGTGCCACCATCCCTGGAGGTTTAACAGGGCTTGAACAGCCCCAGCATTTT; CDR3 protein: CATIPGGLTGLEQPQHF
V gene: TRBV27; D gene: TRBD1; CDR3 length: 16; clone size: NA; J gene: TRBJ1-4; CDR3 DNA: TGTGCCAGCAGTCGGACAGGGCGAGCAACTAATGAAAAACTGTTTTTT; CDR3 protein: CASSRTGRATNEKLFF
V gene: TRBV11-2; D gene: NA; CDR3 length: 15; clone size: NA; J gene: TRBJ2-3; CDR3 DNA: TGTGCCAGCAGCTTAGGTGGTGCCTACACAGATACGCAGTATTTT; CDR3 protein: CASSLGGAYTDTQYF
V gene: TRBV6-5; D gene: NA; CDR3 length: 11; clone size: NA; J gene: TRBJ2-3; CDR3 DNA: TGTGCCAGCGGGAGGAGAGGGACGCAGTATTTT; CDR3 protein: CASGRRGTQYF
V gene: TRBV5-4; D gene: NA; CDR3 length: 15; clone size: NA; J gene: TRBJ1-1; CDR3 DNA: TGTGCCAGCAGCTTGCAAATAGCGGGGAACACTGAAGCTTTCTTT; CDR3 protein: CASSLQIAGNTEAFF
V gene: TRBV6-6; D gene: TRBD2; CDR3 length: 16; clone size: many; J gene: TRBJ2-3; CDR3 DNA: TGTGCCAGCAGCTTTACGAGCGGGGGGCAACCAGATACGCAGTATTTT; CDR3 protein: CASSFTSGGQPDTQYF
V gene: TRBV27; D gene: NA; CDR3 length: 13; clone size: few; J gene: TRBJ2-1; CDR3 DNA: TGTGCCAGCAGTTTCCGGCAGGGGTATGAGCAGTTCTTC; CDR3 protein: CASSFRQGYEQFF
V gene: TRBV6-5; D gene: NA; CDR3 length: 15; clone size: NA; J gene: TRBJ1-5; CDR3 DNA: TGTGCCAGCAGTCTGAACAGGTTACGCAATCAGCCCCAGCATTTT; CDR3 protein: CASSLNRLRNQPQHF
V gene: TRBV9; D gene: TRBD1; CDR3 length: 14; clone size: NA; J gene: TRBJ1-1; CDR3 DNA: TGTGCCAGCAGCCCCCGGACAGGGAAGACTGAAGCTTTCTTT; CDR3 protein: CASSPRTGKTEAFF
V gene: TRBV19; D gene: NA; CDR3 length: 15; clone size: few; J gene: TRBJ1-2; CDR3 DNA: TGTGCCAGTAGTACATTATTCAGGGGTAACTATGGCTACACCTTC; CDR3 protein: CASSTLFRGNYGYTF
V gene: TRBV19; D gene: NA; CDR3 length: 15; clone size: NA; J gene: TRBJ2-4; CDR3 DNA: TGTGCCAGTAGTATAAGCGCCTTAGCCAAAAACATTCAGTACTTC; CDR3 protein: CASSISALAKNIQYF
V gene: TRBV2; D gene: NA; CDR3 length: 12; clone size: NA; J gene: TRBJ1-1; CDR3 DNA: TGTGCCAGCAGAAATCGGGGCACTGAAGCTTTCTTT; CDR3 protein: CASRNRGTEAFF
V gene: TRBV5-1; D gene: NA; CDR3 length: 15; clone size: NA; J gene: TRBJ2-3; CDR3 DNA: TGCGCCAGCAGCTTGGCAGCGGCCCCCACAGATACGCAGTATTTT; CDR3 protein: CASSLAAAPTDTQYF
V gene: TRBV13; D gene: NA; CDR3 length: 14; clone size: few; J gene: TRBJ1-1; CDR3 DNA: TGTGCCAGCAGCTTAGATGGTAGGAACACTGAAGCTTTCTTT; CDR3 protein: CASSLDGRNTEAFF
V gene: TRBV6-6; D gene: TRBD1; CDR3 length: 15; clone size: NA; J gene: TRBJ2-1; CDR3 DNA: TGTGCCAGCAGTTACCTCCGGGACAGGGACAATGAGCAGTTCTTC; CDR3 protein: CASSYLRDRDNEQFF
V gene: TRBV27; D gene: TRBD1; CDR3 length: 18; clone size: few; J gene: TRBJ1-1; CDR3 DNA: TGTGCCAGCAGTTTATTCCTGCCTGACAGGGGGGTGAACACTGAAGCTTTCTTT; CDR3 protein: CASSLFLPDRGVNTEAFF
V gene: TRBV5-1; D gene: NA; CDR3 length: 16; clone size: few; J gene: TRBJ2-7; CDR3 DNA: TGCGCCAGCAGCTGGGCCGCCAGGACATCCTTAGGCGAGCAGTACTTC; CDR3 protein: CASSWAARTSLGEQYF
V gene: TRBV11-3; D gene: NA; CDR3 length: 16; clone size: NA; J gene: TRBJ2-2; CDR3 DNA: TGTGCCAGCAGCCCGACAAGGGGATTAAACACCGGGGAGCTGTTTTTT; CDR3 protein: CASSPTRGLNTGELFF
V gene: TRBV29-1; D gene: TRBD1; CDR3 length: 14; clone size: NA; J gene: TRBJ2-7; CDR3 DNA: TGCAGCGTTGTCCAAAGGGGCAGGGGGTACGAGCAGTACTTC; CDR3 protein: CSVVQRGRGYEQYF
V gene: TRBV5-4; D gene: TRBD1; CDR3 length: 15; clone size: few; J gene: TRBJ2-7; CDR3 DNA: TGTGCCAGCAGCGCCCGGGACAGGGGTGCCTACGAGCAGTACTTC; CDR3 protein: CASSARDRGAYEQYF
V gene: TRBV2; D gene: NA; CDR3 length: 16; clone size: few; J gene: TRBJ2-3; CDR3 DNA: TGTGCCAGCAGTGAAAAGTCGACATCGAGCACAGATACGCAGTATTTT; CDR3 protein: CASSEKSTSSTDTQYF
V gene: TRBV21-1; D gene: NA; CDR3 length: 14; clone size: few; J gene: TRBJ2-3; CDR3 DNA: TGTGCCAGCAGCAAAGAAGAGATGGGGCATACGCAGTATTTT; CDR3 protein: CASSKEEMGHTQYF
V gene: TRBV29-1; D gene: NA; CDR3 length: 14; clone size: NA; J gene: TRBJ1-1; CDR3 DNA: TGCAGCGTTGGGCGGCGGGGGCTAGGGACTGAAGCTTTCTTT; CDR3 protein: CSVGRRGLGTEAFF
V gene: TRBV6-1; D gene: NA; CDR3 length: 15; clone size: few; J gene: TRBJ1-1; CDR3 DNA: TGTGCCAGCAGTGAAGCGCTAGGGGTAGTCACTGAAGCTTTCTTT; CDR3 protein: CASSEALGVVTEAFF
V gene: TRBV6-6; D gene: NA; CDR3 length: 13; clone size: few; J gene: TRBJ1-1; CDR3 DNA: TGTGCCAGCAGTTACTCGAGGCGCCCCGAAGCTTTCTTT; CDR3 protein: CASSYSRRPEAFF
V gene: TRBV11-2; D gene: NA; CDR3 length: 12; clone size: few; J gene: TRBJ1-3; CDR3 DNA: TGTGCCAGCAGCTTAGGAGGGAACACCATATATTTT; CDR3 protein: CASSLGGNTIYF
V gene: TRBV29-1; D gene: NA; CDR3 length: 13; clone size: NA; J gene: TRBJ1-5; CDR3 DNA: TGCAGCGTTGAGCTGGGGCGCTATCAGCCCCAGCATTTT; CDR3 protein: CSVELGRYQPQHF
V gene: TRBV28; D gene: NA; CDR3 length: 16; clone size: NA; J gene: TRBJ1-5; CDR3 DNA: TGTGCCAGCAGTCTCCGACAGAAGGGGAGCAATCAGCCCCAGCATTTT; CDR3 protein: CASSLRQKGSNQPQHF
V gene: TRBV30; D gene: TRBD1; CDR3 length: 14; clone size: few; J gene: TRBJ1-1; CDR3 DNA: TGTGCCTGGAGCCCGGGACAGGATGTTTTGGGAGCTTTCTTT; CDR3 protein: CAWSPGQDVLGAFF
V gene: TRBV15; D gene: NA; CDR3 length: 14; clone size: few; J gene: TRBJ2-7; CDR3 DNA: TGTGCCACCAGCTTTAGCGTCAAAACCTACGAGCAGTACTTC; CDR3 protein: CATSFSVKTYEQYF
V gene: TRBV28; D gene: NA; CDR3 length: 16; clone size: few; J gene: TRBJ1-4; CDR3 DNA: TGTGCCAGCAGACGCGTTACGGGTGCAACTAATGAAAAACTGTTTTTT; CDR3 protein: CASRRVTGATNEKLFF
V gene: TRBV19; D gene: NA; CDR3 length: 11; clone size: NA; J gene: TRBJ1-2; CDR3 DNA: TGTGCCAGTAGCCTTGAGGATGGCTACACCTTC; CDR3 protein: CASSLEDGYTF
V gene: TRBV6-5; D gene: NA; CDR3 length: 12; clone size: NA; J gene: TRBJ1-2; CDR3 DNA: TGTGCCAGCAGCCTCACCCAGGGCGGCTACACCTTC; CDR3 protein: CASSLTQGGYTF
V gene: TRBV7-6; D gene: TRBD1; CDR3 length: 14; clone size: few; J gene: TRBJ1-1; CDR3 DNA: TGTGCCAGCAGCCCGACAGGGGGTAACACTGAAGCTTTCTTT; CDR3 protein: CASSPTGGNTEAFF
V gene: TRBV7-2; D gene: NA; CDR3 length: 15; clone size: NA; J gene: TRBJ1-2; CDR3 DNA: TGTGCCAGCACCCTGGGAGCCGCCTATAACTATGGCTACACCTTC; CDR3 protein: CASTLGAAYNYGYTF
V gene: TRBV5-1; D gene: TRBD1; CDR3 length: 15; clone size: once; J gene: TRBJ2-3; CDR3 DNA: TGCGCCAGCAGCGGGGGACAGGGGGCCGTAGATACGCAGTATTTT; CDR3 protein: CASSGGQGAVDTQYF
V gene: TRBV29-1; D gene: TRBD1; CDR3 length: 15; clone size: few; J gene: TRBJ1-1; CDR3 DNA: TGCAGCGTGGCCCCCCAGGGGGCACGGAACACTGAAGCTTTCTTT; CDR3 protein: CSVAPQGARNTEAFF
V gene: TRBV5-1; D gene: TRBD2; CDR3 length: 16; clone size: few; J gene: TRBJ2-2; CDR3 DNA: TGCGCCAGCAGCATGACTAGCGGGGGGAACACCGGGGAGCTGTTTTTT; CDR3 protein: CASSMTSGGNTGELFF
V gene: TRBV5-5; D gene: TRBD1; CDR3 length: 15; clone size: few; J gene: TRBJ1-2; CDR3 DNA: TGTGCCAGCAGCCGCAGCGAGGGACAGAACTATGGCTACACCTTC; CDR3 protein: CASSRSEGQNYGYTF
V gene: TRBV5-1; D gene: TRBD1; CDR3 length: 17; clone size: NA; J gene: TRBJ1-4; CDR3 DNA: TGCGCCAGCAGCCCTTCCGGGACAGGGGGAGGAGGTGAAAAACTGTTTTTT; CDR3 protein: CASSPSGTGGGGEKLFF
V gene: TRBV7-9; D gene: TRBD1; CDR3 length: 16; clone size: NA; J gene: TRBJ1-2; CDR3 DNA: TGTGCCAGCAGCCTCGGAAACAGGGGGCCTAACTATGGCTACACCTTC; CDR3 protein: CASSLGNRGPNYGYTF
V gene: TRBV25-1; D gene: NA; CDR3 length: 12; clone size: few; J gene: TRBJ2-7; CDR3 DNA: TGTGCCAGCTCCGCCAGCTCCTACGAGCAGTACTTC; CDR3 protein: CASSASSYEQYF
V gene: TRBV29-1; D gene: TRBD2; CDR3 length: 13; clone size: few; J gene: TRBJ2-3; CDR3 DNA: TGCAGCGGAGGGACTAGCGCCCCAGATACGCAGTATTTT; CDR3 protein: CSGGTSAPDTQYF
V gene: TRBV27; D gene: TRBD1; CDR3 length: 17; clone size: NA; J gene: TRBJ1-2; CDR3 DNA: TGTGCCAGCAGTTTATTTCCAGGGGGCGCAAAAAGCTATGGCTACACCTTC; CDR3 protein: CASSLFPGGAKSYGYTF
V gene: TRBV11-2; D gene: NA; CDR3 length: 11; clone size: NA; J gene: TRBJ2-2; CDR3 DNA: TGTGCCAGCAGCTTAGGGCGGGAGCTGTTTTTT; CDR3 protein: CASSLGRELFF
V gene: TRBV4-2; D gene: NA; CDR3 length: 15; clone size: few; J gene: TRBJ1-1; CDR3 DNA: TGTGCCAGCAGCCAATTGACGGGGGGTGGCACTGAAGCTTTCTTT; CDR3 protein: CASSQLTGGGTEAFF
V gene: TRBV7-2; D gene: NA; CDR3 length: 13; clone size: few; J gene: TRBJ1-1; CDR3 DNA: TGTGCCAGCAGCAAAGGGGGAAACACTGAAGCTTTCTTT; CDR3 protein: CASSKGGNTEAFF
V gene: TRBV5-1; D gene: NA; CDR3 length: 13; clone size: NA; J gene: TRBJ1-1; CDR3 DNA: TGCGCCAGCAGTGGGGCGGCGGACACTGAAGCTTTCTTT; CDR3 protein: CASSGAADTEAFF
V gene: TRBV2; D gene: TRBD1; CDR3 length: 14; clone size: NA; J gene: TRBJ2-7; CDR3 DNA: TGTGCCAGCAAAGGTCGGACAGGCCCCTACGAGCAGTACTTC; CDR3 protein: CASKGRTGPYEQYF